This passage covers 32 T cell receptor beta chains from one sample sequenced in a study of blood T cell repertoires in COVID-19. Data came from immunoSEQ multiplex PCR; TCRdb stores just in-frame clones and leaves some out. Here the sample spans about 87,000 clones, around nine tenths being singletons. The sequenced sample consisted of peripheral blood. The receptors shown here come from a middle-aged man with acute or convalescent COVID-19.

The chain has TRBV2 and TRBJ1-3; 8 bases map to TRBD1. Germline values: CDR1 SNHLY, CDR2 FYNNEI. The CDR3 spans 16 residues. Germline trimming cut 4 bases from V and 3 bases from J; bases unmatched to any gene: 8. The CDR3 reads CASSGNPGGIGNTIYF. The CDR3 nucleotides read TGTGCCAGCAGTGGAAATCCAGGGGGCATTGGAAACACCATATATTTT.

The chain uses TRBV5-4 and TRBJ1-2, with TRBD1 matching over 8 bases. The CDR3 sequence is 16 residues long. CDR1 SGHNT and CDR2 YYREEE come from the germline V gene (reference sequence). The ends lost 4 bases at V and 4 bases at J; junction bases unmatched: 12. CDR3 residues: CASSIPIQGGSYGYTF. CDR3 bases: TGTGCCAGCAGCATACCGATACAGGGGGGTTCCTATGGCTACACCTTC.

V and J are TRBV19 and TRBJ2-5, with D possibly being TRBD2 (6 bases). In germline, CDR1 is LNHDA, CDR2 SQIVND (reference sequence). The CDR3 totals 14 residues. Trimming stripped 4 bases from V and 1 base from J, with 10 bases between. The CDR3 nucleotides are TGTGCCAGTAGTACTCAGACTAGCCAAGAGACCCAGTACTTC. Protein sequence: CASSTQTSQETQYF. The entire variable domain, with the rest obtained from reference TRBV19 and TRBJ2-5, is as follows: DGGITQSPKYLFRKEGQNVTLSCEQNLNHDAMYWYRQDPGQGLRLIYYSQIVNDFQKGDIAEGYSVSREKKESFPLTVTSAQKNPTAFYLCASSTQTSQETQYFGPGTRLLVL.

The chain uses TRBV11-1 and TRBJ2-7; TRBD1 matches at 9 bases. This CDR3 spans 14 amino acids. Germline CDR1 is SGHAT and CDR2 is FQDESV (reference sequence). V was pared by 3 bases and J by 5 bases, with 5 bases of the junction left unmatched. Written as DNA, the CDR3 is TGTGCCAGCAGCTTTAGGGACAGGGTCGACGAGCAGTACTTC. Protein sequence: CASSFRDRVDEQYF.

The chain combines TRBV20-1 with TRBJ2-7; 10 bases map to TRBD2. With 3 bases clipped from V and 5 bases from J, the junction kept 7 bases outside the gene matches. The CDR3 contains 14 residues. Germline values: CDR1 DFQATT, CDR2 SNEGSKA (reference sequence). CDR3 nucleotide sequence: TGCAGTGCTAGTCCAGCGGGAGGGTGGGACGAGCAGTACTTC. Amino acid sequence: CSASPAGGWDEQYF.

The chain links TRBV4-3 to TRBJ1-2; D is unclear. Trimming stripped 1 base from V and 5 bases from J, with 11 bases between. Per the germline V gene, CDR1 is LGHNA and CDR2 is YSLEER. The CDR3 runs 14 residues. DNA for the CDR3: TGCGCCAGCAGCCAAGGTGAGGGAGGATATGGCTACACCTTC. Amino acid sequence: CASSQGEGGYGYTF.

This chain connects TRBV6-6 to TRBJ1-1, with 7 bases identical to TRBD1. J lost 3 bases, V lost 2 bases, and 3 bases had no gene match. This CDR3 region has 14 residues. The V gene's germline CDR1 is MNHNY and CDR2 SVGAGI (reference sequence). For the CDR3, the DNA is TGTGCCAGCAGTTACGGGCAGGGGGACACTGAAGCTTTCTTT. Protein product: CASSYGQGDTEAFF.

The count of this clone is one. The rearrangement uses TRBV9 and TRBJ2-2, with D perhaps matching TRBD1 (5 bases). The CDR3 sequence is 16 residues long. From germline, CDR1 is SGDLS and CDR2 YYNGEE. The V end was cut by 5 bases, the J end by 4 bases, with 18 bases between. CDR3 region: CASRIGASLSTGELFF. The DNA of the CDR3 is TGTGCCAGCAGAATAGGGGCTAGTCTGTCCACCGGGGAGCTGTTTTTT.

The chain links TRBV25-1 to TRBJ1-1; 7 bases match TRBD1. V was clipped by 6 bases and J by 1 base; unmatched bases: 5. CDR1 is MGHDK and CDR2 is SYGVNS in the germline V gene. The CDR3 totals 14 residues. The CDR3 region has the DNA TGTGCCAGCAGGCCTAGACAGGGGAACACTGAAGCTTTCTTT. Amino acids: CASRPRQGNTEAFF.

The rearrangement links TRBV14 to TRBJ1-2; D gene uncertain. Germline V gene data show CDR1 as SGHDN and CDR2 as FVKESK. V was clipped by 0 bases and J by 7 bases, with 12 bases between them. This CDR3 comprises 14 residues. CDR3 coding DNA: TGTGCCAGCAGCCAAGATAACGGTTTCGGTGGCTACACCTTC. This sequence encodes CASSQDNGFGGYTF.

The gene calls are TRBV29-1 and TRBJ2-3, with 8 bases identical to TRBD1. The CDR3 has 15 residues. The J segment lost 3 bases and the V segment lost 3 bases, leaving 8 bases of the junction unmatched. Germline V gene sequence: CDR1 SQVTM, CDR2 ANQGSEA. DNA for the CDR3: TGCAGCGTTGATCGAAACAGGGGGAGAACAGATACGCAGTATTTT. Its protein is CSVDRNRGRTDTQYF.

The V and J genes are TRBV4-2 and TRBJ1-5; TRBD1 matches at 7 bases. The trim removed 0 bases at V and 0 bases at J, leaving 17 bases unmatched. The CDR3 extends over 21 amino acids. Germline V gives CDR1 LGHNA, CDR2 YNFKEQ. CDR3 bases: TGTGCCAGCAGCCAAGATTTGTACAGGACAGGAGCCAGATATAGCAATCAGCCCCAGCATTTT. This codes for CASSQDLYRTGARYSNQPQHF.

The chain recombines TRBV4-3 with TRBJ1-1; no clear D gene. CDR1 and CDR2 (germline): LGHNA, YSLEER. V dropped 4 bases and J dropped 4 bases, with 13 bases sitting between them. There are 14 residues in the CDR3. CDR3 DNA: TGCGCCAGCAGCCCCCTGCGGGGAAGCACTGAAGCTTTCTTT. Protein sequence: CASSPLRGSTEAFF.

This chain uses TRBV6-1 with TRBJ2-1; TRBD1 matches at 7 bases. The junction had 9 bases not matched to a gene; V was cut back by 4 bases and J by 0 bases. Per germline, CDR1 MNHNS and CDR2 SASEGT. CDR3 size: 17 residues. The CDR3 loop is CASSGMRQGVSYNEQFF. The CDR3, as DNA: TGTGCCAGCAGTGGAATGAGACAGGGAGTCTCCTACAATGAGCAGTTCTTC.

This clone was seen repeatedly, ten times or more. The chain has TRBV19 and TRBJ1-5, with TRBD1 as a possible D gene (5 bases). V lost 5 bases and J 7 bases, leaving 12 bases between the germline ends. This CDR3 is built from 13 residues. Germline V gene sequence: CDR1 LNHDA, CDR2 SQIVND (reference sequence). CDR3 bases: TGTGCCAGTAGTTTCAGGGAAACCCAGCCCCAGCATTTT. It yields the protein CASSFRETQPQHF.

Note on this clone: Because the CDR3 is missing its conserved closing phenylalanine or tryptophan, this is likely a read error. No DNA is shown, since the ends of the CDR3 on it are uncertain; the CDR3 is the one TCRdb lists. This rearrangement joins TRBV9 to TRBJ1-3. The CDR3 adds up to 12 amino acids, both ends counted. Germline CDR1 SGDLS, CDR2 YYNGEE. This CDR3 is CASTVGLSSPGI.

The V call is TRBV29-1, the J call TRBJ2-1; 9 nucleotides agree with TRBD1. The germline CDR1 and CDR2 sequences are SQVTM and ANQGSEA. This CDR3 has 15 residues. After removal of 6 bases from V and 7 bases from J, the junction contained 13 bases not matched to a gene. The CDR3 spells CSVDTVGTGRNEQFF. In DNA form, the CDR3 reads TGCAGCGTAGATACGGTGGGGACAGGGAGGAATGAGCAGTTCTTC.

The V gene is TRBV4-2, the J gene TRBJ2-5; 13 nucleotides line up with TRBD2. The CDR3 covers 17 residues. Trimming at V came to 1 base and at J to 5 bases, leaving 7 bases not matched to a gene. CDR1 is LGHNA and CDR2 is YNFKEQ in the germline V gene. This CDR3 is CASSQVGTSGIGETQYF. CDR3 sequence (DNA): TGTGCCAGCAGCCAAGTTGGGACTAGCGGGATAGGGGAGACCCAGTACTTC.

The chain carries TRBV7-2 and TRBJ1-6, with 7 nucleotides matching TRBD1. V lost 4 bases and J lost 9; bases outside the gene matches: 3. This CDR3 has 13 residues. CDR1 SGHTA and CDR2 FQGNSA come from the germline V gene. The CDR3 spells CASSSDRSSPLHF. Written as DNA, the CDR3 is TGTGCCAGCAGCTCGGACAGGAGTTCACCCCTCCACTTT.

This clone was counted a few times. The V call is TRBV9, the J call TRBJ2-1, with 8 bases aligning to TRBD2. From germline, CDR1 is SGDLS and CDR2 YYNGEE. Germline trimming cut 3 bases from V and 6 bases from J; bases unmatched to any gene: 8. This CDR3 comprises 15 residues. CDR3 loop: CASSEGGGLRNEQFF. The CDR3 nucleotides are TGTGCCAGCAGCGAAGGCGGGGGGTTACGCAATGAGCAGTTCTTC.

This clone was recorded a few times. The DNA of the CDR3 is TGTGCCAGCAGACCGACAGGGGAAATCTATGGCTACACCTTC. It specifies CASRPTGEIYGYTF. The chain has TRBV27 and TRBJ1-2, with TRBD1 matching 8 bases. V shed 6 bases and J 4 bases; nucleotides not matched to a gene: 7. The CDR3 contains 14 residues. The germline gives CDR1 MNHEY, CDR2 SMNVEV (reference sequence).

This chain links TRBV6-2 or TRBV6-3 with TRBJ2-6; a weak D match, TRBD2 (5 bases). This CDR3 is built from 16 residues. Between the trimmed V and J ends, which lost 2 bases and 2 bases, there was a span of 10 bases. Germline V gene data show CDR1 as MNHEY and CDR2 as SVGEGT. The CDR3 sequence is CASSYNTAAGANVLTF. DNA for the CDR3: TGTGCCAGCAGTTACAATACAGCGGCTGGGGCCAACGTCCTGACTTTC.

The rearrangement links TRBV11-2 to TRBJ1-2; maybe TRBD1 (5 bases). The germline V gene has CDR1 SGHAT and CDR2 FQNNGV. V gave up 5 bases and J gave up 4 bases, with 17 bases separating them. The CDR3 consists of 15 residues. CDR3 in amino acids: CASSPMEGLSYGYTF. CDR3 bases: TGTGCCAGCAGCCCTATGGAGGGACTCTCCTATGGCTACACCTTC.

CDR3 region: CAIRGDTAPNEQFF. DNA for the CDR3: TGTGCCATCAGAGGGGATACGGCCCCCAATGAGCAGTTCTTC. V gene TRBV10-3 combines with J gene TRBJ2-1, with D perhaps matching TRBD1 (5 bases). V was cut by 6 bases and J by 6 bases, with 15 bases left in between. Germline V CDR1 and CDR2: ENHRY, SYGVKD. The CDR3 has 14 residues.

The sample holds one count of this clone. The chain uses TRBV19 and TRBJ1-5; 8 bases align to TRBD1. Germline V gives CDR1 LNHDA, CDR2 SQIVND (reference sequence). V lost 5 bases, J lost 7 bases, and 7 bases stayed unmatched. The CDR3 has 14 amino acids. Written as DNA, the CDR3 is TGTGCCAGTAGTCTCAGGGGGCCCCTACAGCCCCAGCATTTT. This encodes CASSLRGPLQPQHF.

This CDR3 reads CASSLGQVTTDTQYF. The CDR3 coding sequence is TGTGCCAGCAGCTTGGGGCAGGTGACCACAGATACGCAGTATTTT. The chain recombines TRBV5-8 with TRBJ2-3; D remains ambiguous. This CDR3 region has 15 residues. Germline CDR1 reads SGHTS; CDR2 reads YDEGEE. V lost 0 bases and J 2 bases, leaving 10 bases between the germline ends.

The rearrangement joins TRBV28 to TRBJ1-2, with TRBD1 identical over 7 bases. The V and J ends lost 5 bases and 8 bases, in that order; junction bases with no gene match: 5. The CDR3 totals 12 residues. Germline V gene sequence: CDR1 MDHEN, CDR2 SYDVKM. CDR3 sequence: CASSGDRAGYTF. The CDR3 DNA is TGTGCCAGCAGTGGGGACAGAGCGGGCTACACCTTC.

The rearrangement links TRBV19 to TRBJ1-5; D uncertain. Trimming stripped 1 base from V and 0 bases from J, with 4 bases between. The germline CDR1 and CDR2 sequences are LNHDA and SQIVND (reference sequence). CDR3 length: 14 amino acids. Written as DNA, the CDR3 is TGTGCCAGTAGTATAGTCTATAGCAATCAGCCCCAGCATTTT. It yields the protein CASSIVYSNQPQHF.

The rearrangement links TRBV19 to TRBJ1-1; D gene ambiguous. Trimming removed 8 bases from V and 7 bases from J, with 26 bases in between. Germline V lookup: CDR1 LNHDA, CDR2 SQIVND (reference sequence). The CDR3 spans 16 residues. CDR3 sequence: CASDAKSQDTIFEAFF. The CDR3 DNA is TGTGCCAGTGACGCCAAGAGCCAAGACACGATCTTTGAAGCTTTCTTT.

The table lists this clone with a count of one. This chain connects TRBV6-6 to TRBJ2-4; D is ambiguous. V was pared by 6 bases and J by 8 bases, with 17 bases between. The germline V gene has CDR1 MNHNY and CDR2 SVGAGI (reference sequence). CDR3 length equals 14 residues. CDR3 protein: CASSRDIDNHIQYF. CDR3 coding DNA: TGTGCCAGCAGCAGAGATATAGACAACCACATTCAGTACTTC.

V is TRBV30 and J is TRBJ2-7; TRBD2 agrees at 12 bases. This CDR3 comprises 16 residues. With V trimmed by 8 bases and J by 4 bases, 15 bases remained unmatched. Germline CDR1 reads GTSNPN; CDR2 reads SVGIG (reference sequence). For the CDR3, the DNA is TGTGCCGGACGGACTAGCGGGGTGCAGAGATTGTACGAGCAGTACTTC. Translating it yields CAGRTSGVQRLYEQYF.

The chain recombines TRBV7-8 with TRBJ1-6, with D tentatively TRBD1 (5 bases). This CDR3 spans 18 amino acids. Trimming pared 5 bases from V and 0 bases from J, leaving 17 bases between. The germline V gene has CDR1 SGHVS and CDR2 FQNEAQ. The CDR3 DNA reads TGTGCCAGCAGCAAAAACCGACAGATCAGCTCCTATAATTCACCCCTCCACTTT. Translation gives CASSKNRQISSYNSPLHF.